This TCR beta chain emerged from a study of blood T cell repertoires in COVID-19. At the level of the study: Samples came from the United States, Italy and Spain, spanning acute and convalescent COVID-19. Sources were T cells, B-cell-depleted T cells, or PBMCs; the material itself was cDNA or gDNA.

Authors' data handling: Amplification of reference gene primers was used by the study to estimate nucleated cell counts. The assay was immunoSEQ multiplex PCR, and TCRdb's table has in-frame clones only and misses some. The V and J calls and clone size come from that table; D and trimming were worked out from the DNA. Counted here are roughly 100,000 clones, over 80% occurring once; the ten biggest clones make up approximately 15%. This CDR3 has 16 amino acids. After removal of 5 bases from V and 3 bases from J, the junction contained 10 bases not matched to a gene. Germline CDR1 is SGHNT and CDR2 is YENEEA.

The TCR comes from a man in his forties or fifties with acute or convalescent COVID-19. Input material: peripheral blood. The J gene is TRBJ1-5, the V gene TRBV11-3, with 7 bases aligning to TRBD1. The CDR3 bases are TGTGCCAGCAGCCTCCGGGACAGCCCTGACAATCAGCCCCAGCATTTT. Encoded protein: CASSLRDSPDNQPQHF. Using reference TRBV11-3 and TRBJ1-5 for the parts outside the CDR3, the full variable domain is EAGVVQSPRYKIIEKKQPVAFWCNPISGHNTLYWYLQNLGQGPELLIRYENEEAVDDSQLPKDRFSAERLKGVDSTLKIQPAELGDSAVYLCASSLRDSPDNQPQHFGDGTRLSIL.